This T cell receptor beta chain was captured in a study of a mutant IDH1 vaccine in newly diagnosed glioma. Study context: Vaccines began 4-6 weeks after radiotherapy alone, or with temozolomide cycles. Treated patients comprised about 62% males and about 38% females, mean age 40.4 years. Prior therapy was radiotherapy, temozolomide, or both; most received both.

Of note for this clone: Its antigen remains unknown.

Study-wide points: Among all patients, vaccine-induced immune responses occurred in 90% to 95%.

Produced via immunoSEQ multiplex PCR; TCRdb's table is partial and in-frame only. The table shows approximately 61,000 clones, with under 90% occurring only once. As to time point: week 5, during vaccination. The study gave 300 ug of mutant IDH1 20-mer peptide per vaccine dose, with topical imiquimod. The origin of this receptor is a woman between 45 and 60 years old with glioma. Sequencing used PBMCs, obtained from a glioma patient whose treatment included an IDH1 peptide vaccine.

The CDR3 is CASSYTDRVNTQPQHF. As DNA, the CDR3 is TGTGCCAGCAGTTACACGGACAGGGTTAATACTCAGCCCCAGCATTTT. The J gene is TRBJ1-5, the V gene TRBV6-6; 8 positions match TRBD1. In germline, CDR1 is MNHNY, CDR2 SVGAGI (reference sequence). This CDR3 is 16 amino acids long. The trim removed 2 bases at V and 6 bases at J, leaving 9 bases unmatched.